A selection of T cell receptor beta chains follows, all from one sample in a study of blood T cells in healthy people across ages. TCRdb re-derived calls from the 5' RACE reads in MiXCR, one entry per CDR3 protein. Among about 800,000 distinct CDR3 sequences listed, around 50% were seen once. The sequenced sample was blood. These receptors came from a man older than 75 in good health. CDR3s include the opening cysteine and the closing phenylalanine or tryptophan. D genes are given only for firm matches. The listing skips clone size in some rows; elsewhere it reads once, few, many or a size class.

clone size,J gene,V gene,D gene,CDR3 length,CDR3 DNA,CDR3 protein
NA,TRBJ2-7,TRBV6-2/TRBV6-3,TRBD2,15,TGTGCCAGCAGGGCTAGCGGGGCCAGCTCCTACGAGCAGTACTTC,CASRASGASSYEQYF
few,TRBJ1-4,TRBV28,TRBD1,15,TGTGCCAGCAGTCAGGGGGGACCAACTAATGAAAAACTGTTTTTT,CASSQGGPTNEKLFF
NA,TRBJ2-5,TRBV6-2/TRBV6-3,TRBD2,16,TGTGCCAGCAGTTCTCCGGGACTAGCGGGAAAGGAGACCCAGTACTTC,CASSSPGLAGKETQYF
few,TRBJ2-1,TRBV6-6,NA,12,TGTGCCAGCAGTTACCGGAGCAGTGAGCAGTTCTTC,CASSYRSSEQFF
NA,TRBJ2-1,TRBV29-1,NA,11,TGCAGGACTAGGGGGTTCAATGAGCAGTTCTTC,CRTRGFNEQFF
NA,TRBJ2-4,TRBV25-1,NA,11,TGTGCCAGTCGGATGTCGAACATTCAGTACTTC,CASRMSNIQYF
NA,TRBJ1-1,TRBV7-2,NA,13,TGTGCCAGCAGCTTAGAGACTTTCACTGAAGCTTTCTTT,CASSLETFTEAFF
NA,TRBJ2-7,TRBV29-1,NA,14,TGCAGCGTTGACCAGGCAGGGGCTACCTACGAGCAGTACTTC,CSVDQAGATYEQYF
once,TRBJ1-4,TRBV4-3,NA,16,TGCGCCAGCAGCCAAGCCCCGGTCCAATCTAATGAAAAACTGTTTTTT,CASSQAPVQSNEKLFF
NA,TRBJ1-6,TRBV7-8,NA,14,TGTGCCAGCAGCCGGGCCAGTACTAATTCACCCCTCCACTTT,CASSRASTNSPLHF
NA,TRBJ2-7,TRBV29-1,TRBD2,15,TGCAGCGTTGAAGCGGCCCTAGCGGGAGAGTCCGAGCAGTACTTC,CSVEAALAGESEQYF
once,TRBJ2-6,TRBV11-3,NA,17,TGTGCCAGCGGCCCCCCTATGTGGACCTCTGGGACCAACGTCCTGACTTTC,CASGPPMWTSGTNVLTF
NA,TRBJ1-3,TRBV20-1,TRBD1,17,TGCAGTGCTGGGGTTCCGGGACAGATGAGCTCTGGAAACACCATATATTTT,CSAGVPGQMSSGNTIYF
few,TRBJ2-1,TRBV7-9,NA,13,TGTGCCAGCAGCTGGCAGGGCTCGAATGAGCAGTTCTTC,CASSWQGSNEQFF
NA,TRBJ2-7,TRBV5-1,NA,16,TGCGCCAGCAGCAAGGGGTCCGGGACACTCTCCTACGAGCAGTACTTC,CASSKGSGTLSYEQYF
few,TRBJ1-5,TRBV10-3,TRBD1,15,TGTGCCATCAGTGAGTCGACAGGGAGCAATCAGCCCCAGCATTTT,CAISESTGSNQPQHF
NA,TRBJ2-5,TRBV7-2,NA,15,TGTGCCAGCAGCTTAGGGGGGGACTTTCAAGAGACCCAGTACTTC,CASSLGGDFQETQYF
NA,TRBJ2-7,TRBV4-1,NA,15,TGCGCCAGCAGCCCCCCCGGGACCGTCTCCTACGAGCAGTACTTC,CASSPPGTVSYEQYF
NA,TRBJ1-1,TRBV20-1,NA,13,TGCAGTGCGGGCCCCAGGGGCAGGACTGAAGCTTTCTTT,CSAGPRGRTEAFF
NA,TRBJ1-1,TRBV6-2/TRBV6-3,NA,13,TGTGCCAGCAGCTACGTGGGTCATACTGAAGCTTTCTTT,CASSYVGHTEAFF
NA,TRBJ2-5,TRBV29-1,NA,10,TGCAGCACCCGAGAGAATGAGCAGTACTTC,CSTRENEQYF
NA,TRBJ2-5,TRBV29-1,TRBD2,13,TGCAGCGTTAGGACTAGCGGAGGGGAGACCCAGTACTTC,CSVRTSGGETQYF
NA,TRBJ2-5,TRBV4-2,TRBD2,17,TGTGCCAGCAGCCAAGATGGGAGCGGCGCGGGGGAAGAGACCCAGTACTTC,CASSQDGSGAGEETQYF
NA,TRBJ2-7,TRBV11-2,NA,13,TGTGCCAGCAGCCCAGGGAGTATTTACGAGCAGTACTTC,CASSPGSIYEQYF
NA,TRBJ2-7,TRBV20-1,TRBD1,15,TGCAGTGCTAGAGAGGGGGGACAGGGTACTGGCGAGCAGTACTTC,CSAREGGQGTGEQYF
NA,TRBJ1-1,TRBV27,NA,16,TGTGCCAGCACCCCCTGGGGGAACCCAGGGGACGGGGAAGCTTTCTTT,CASTPWGNPGDGEAFF
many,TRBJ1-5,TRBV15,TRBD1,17,TGTGCCACCAGCAGAGATAGGACAGGGCCCAGCAATCAGCCCCAGCATTTT,CATSRDRTGPSNQPQHF
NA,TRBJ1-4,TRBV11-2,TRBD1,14,TGTGCCAGCAGCTCCAGGACAGGGTCGGGAAAACTGTTTTTT,CASSSRTGSGKLFF